Listed below are T cell receptor beta chains from one sample, sequenced in a study of blood T cells in healthy people across ages. In TCRdb, the 5' RACE reads were re-called with MiXCR into one record per CDR3 protein. There are hundreds of thousands of distinct CDR3 sequences in the sample; under 45% occur only once, and nearly 20% lies in the top ten. Sequenced: blood. The receptor source for this set is a man aged 55 to 69 in good health. Each CDR3 is given with its conserved first and last residue. D genes are given only for firm matches. Clone size is stated in some rows and not others, as once, few, many or a class when expanded.

V: TRBV5-1
D: NA
size: NA
J: TRBJ2-3
length: 16
CDR3: CASSLAFGGTTDTQYF
DNA: TGCGCCAGCAGCTTGGCCTTTGGCGGCACCACAGATACGCAGTATTTT

V: TRBV10-2
D: TRBD2
size: few
J: TRBJ2-7
length: 17
CDR3: CASSESGRGGSSYEQYF
DNA: TGCGCCAGCAGTGAGTCGGGACGCGGGGGGTCCTCCTACGAGCAGTACTTC

V: TRBV5-5
D: NA
size: NA
J: TRBJ2-2
length: 15
CDR3: CASSLRGRDTGELFF
DNA: TGTGCCAGCAGCTTGAGGGGGAGAGACACCGGGGAGCTGTTTTTT

V: TRBV20-1
D: TRBD2
size: few
J: TRBJ2-5
length: 15
CDR3: CSARGPSGRGETQYF
DNA: TGCAGTGCTAGAGGACCTAGCGGGCGGGGAGAGACCCAGTACTTC

V: TRBV7-2
D: TRBD2
size: NA
J: TRBJ2-3
length: 15
CDR3: CASSFSGGFTDTQYF
DNA: TGTGCCAGCAGCTTTAGCGGGGGGTTCACAGATACGCAGTATTTT

V: TRBV20-1
D: NA
size: NA
J: TRBJ2-7
length: 14
CDR3: CSASSHQTTYEQYF
DNA: TGCAGTGCTAGTTCACACCAGACGACCTACGAGCAGTACTTC

V: TRBV5-1
D: TRBD2
size: NA
J: TRBJ2-1
length: 16
CDR3: CASSPIPSGGYNEQFF
DNA: TGCGCCAGCAGCCCAATACCTAGCGGGGGATACAATGAGCAGTTCTTC

V: TRBV28
D: TRBD1
size: few
J: TRBJ2-3
length: 16
CDR3: CASSSHLQGAADTQYF
DNA: TGTGCCAGCAGTTCCCACTTACAGGGGGCTGCAGATACGCAGTATTTT

V: TRBV24-1
D: NA
size: few
J: TRBJ2-3
length: 12
CDR3: CATGGTTDTQYF
DNA: TGTGCCACCGGGGGAACGACAGATACGCAGTATTTT

V: TRBV12-3/TRBV12-4
D: NA
size: NA
J: TRBJ1-2
length: 14
CDR3: CASSLGQTHYGYTF
DNA: TGTGCCAGCAGTTTAGGGCAGACCCACTATGGCTACACCTTC

V: TRBV2
D: TRBD2
size: NA
J: TRBJ2-1
length: 18
CDR3: CASSDSLAGGSTYNEQFF
DNA: TGTGCCAGCAGTGATTCACTAGCGGGGGGATCCACGTACAATGAGCAGTTCTTC

V: TRBV7-9
D: TRBD1
size: NA
J: TRBJ2-5
length: 14
CDR3: CASSLGQGPKTQYF
DNA: TGTGCCAGCAGCTTAGGACAGGGGCCCAAGACCCAGTACTTC

V: TRBV11-2
D: NA
size: NA
J: TRBJ2-7
length: 16
CDR3: CASSLDQRNLPREQYF
DNA: TGTGCCAGCAGCTTAGATCAGAGGAATCTTCCCCGCGAGCAGTACTTC

V: TRBV7-9
D: TRBD2
size: NA
J: TRBJ2-1
length: 15
CDR3: CASSPRGGGNNEQFF
DNA: TGTGCCAGCAGCCCCAGAGGCGGGGGAAACAATGAGCAGTTCTTC

V: TRBV7-2
D: NA
size: NA
J: TRBJ2-5
length: 13
CDR3: CASSWRIQETQYF
DNA: TGTGCCAGCAGCTGGAGGATCCAAGAGACCCAGTACTTC

V: TRBV2
D: NA
size: few
J: TRBJ2-7
length: 11
CDR3: CASTGTYEQYF
DNA: TGTGCCAGCACTGGGACCTACGAGCAGTACTTC

V: TRBV7-9
D: TRBD2
size: NA
J: TRBJ2-3
length: 16
CDR3: CASSLTSGVRTDTQYF
DNA: TGTGCCAGCAGCTTGACTAGCGGGGTTCGGACAGATACGCAGTATTTT

V: TRBV3-1
D: NA
size: NA
J: TRBJ1-4
length: 15
CDR3: CASSQGQGSSEKLFF
DNA: TGTGCCAGCAGCCAAGGGCAGGGATCGAGTGAAAAACTGTTTTTT

V: TRBV6-5
D: NA
size: NA
J: TRBJ2-3
length: 14
CDR3: CASSYGTPGDTQYF
DNA: TGTGCCAGCAGTTACGGGACTCCCGGGGATACGCAGTATTTT

V: TRBV21-1
D: NA
size: NA
J: TRBJ2-7
length: 15
CDR3: CASTPRGGWFYEQYF
DNA: TGTGCCAGCACCCCAAGGGGAGGGTGGTTCTACGAGCAGTACTTC

V: TRBV12-3/TRBV12-4
D: NA
size: many
J: TRBJ1-2
length: 13
CDR3: CASSRGGNYGYTF
DNA: TGTGCCAGCAGTCGGGGGGGCAACTATGGCTACACCTTC

V: TRBV6-1
D: TRBD1
size: few
J: TRBJ2-1
length: 14
CDR3: CASRRDRLYNEQFF
DNA: TGTGCCAGCCGACGGGACAGGCTATACAATGAGCAGTTCTTC

V: TRBV3-1
D: NA
size: NA
J: TRBJ2-6
length: 17
CDR3: CASSQGFAGAGANVLTF
DNA: TGTGCCAGCAGCCAAGGTTTCGCAGGGGCTGGGGCCAACGTCCTGACTTTC

V: TRBV14
D: NA
size: NA
J: TRBJ2-1
length: 15
CDR3: CASSLWGSSYNEQFF
DNA: TGTGCCAGCAGCCTCTGGGGGAGCTCCTACAATGAGCAGTTCTTC

V: TRBV7-9
D: NA
size: NA
J: TRBJ2-3
length: 16
CDR3: CASSLAQERGTDTQYF
DNA: TGTGCCAGCAGCTTAGCCCAGGAGAGGGGCACAGATACGCAGTATTTT

V: TRBV5-6
D: NA
size: NA
J: TRBJ1-1
length: 13
CDR3: CASSVRVSTEAFF
DNA: TGTGCCAGCAGCGTCAGGGTTTCCACTGAAGCTTTCTTT

V: TRBV20-1
D: NA
size: NA
J: TRBJ1-1
length: 14
CDR3: CSASYTLMNTEAFF
DNA: TGCAGTGCTAGTTACACACTTATGAACACTGAAGCTTTCTTT

V: TRBV6-5
D: TRBD2
size: NA
J: TRBJ2-5
length: 15
CDR3: CASRVLAGIQETQYF
DNA: TGTGCCAGCAGAGTACTAGCGGGGATCCAAGAGACCCAGTACTTC

V: TRBV20-1
D: NA
size: NA
J: TRBJ1-4
length: 15
CDR3: CSARGKGAVNEKLFF
DNA: TGCAGTGCTAGAGGCAAAGGGGCGGTGAATGAAAAACTGTTTTTT

V: TRBV7-2
D: NA
size: NA
J: TRBJ2-3
length: 13
CDR3: CASSLNVRDTQYF
DNA: TGTGCCAGCAGCTTAAATGTTCGGGATACGCAGTATTTT

V: TRBV5-1
D: TRBD2
size: NA
J: TRBJ2-1
length: 18
CDR3: CASSPAVIAGAEGNEQFF
DNA: TGCGCCAGCAGCCCAGCAGTTATAGCGGGGGCCGAGGGCAATGAGCAGTTCTTC

V: TRBV7-2
D: TRBD1
size: few
J: TRBJ1-4
length: 17
CDR3: CASSFNRGRATNEKLFF
DNA: TGTGCCAGCAGCTTTAACAGGGGTCGGGCAACTAATGAAAAACTGTTTTTT

V: TRBV7-9
D: NA
size: NA
J: TRBJ2-4
length: 15
CDR3: CASSFTGYTENIQYF
DNA: TGTGCCAGCAGCTTTACCGGTTACACCGAAAACATTCAGTACTTC

V: TRBV19
D: NA
size: NA
J: TRBJ1-6
length: 14
CDR3: CASSSQNGYSPLHF
DNA: TGTGCCAGTAGCTCTCAAAATGGGTATTCACCCCTCCACTTT

V: TRBV7-2
D: NA
size: NA
J: TRBJ2-7
length: 13
CDR3: CASSLDGSSVQYF
DNA: TGTGCCAGCAGCTTAGACGGCAGTAGCGTGCAGTACTTC

V: TRBV4-3
D: NA
size: NA
J: TRBJ2-2
length: 14
CDR3: CASSQDENTGELFF
DNA: TGCGCCAGCAGCCAAGACGAGAACACCGGGGAGCTGTTTTTT

V: TRBV7-2
D: NA
size: NA
J: TRBJ1-1
length: 14
CDR3: CASSAGGGPTEAFF
DNA: TGTGCCAGCAGCGCCGGGGGGGGACCCACTGAAGCTTTCTTT

V: TRBV6-5
D: NA
size: few
J: TRBJ1-2
length: 14
CDR3: CASSSDRSFYGYTF
DNA: TGTGCCAGCAGTTCTGACAGGAGTTTCTATGGCTACACCTTC

V: TRBV29-1
D: NA
size: NA
J: TRBJ1-2
length: 10
CDR3: CSVNNYGYTF
DNA: TGCAGCGTTAATAACTATGGCTACACCTTC

V: TRBV5-1
D: TRBD1
size: NA
J: TRBJ2-7
length: 14
CDR3: CASSRDRGGYEQYF
DNA: TGCGCCAGCAGCCGTGACAGGGGGGGATACGAGCAGTACTTC

V: TRBV6-2/TRBV6-3
D: NA
size: NA
J: TRBJ2-7
length: 13
CDR3: CASSYPIAYEQYF
DNA: TGTGCCAGCAGTTACCCGATAGCATACGAGCAGTACTTC

V: TRBV2
D: NA
size: NA
J: TRBJ2-7
length: 12
CDR3: CASSSRAHEQYF
DNA: TGTGCCAGCAGTTCCAGGGCCCACGAGCAGTACTTC

V: TRBV9
D: TRBD1
size: NA
J: TRBJ1-5
length: 14
CDR3: CASSQTGRDQPQHF
DNA: TGTGCCAGCAGCCAGACAGGGAGGGATCAGCCCCAGCATTTT

V: TRBV12-3/TRBV12-4
D: NA
size: many
J: TRBJ2-6
length: 15
CDR3: CASRTGISGANVLTF
DNA: TGTGCCAGCAGAACAGGGATTTCTGGGGCCAACGTCCTGACTTTC

V: TRBV12-3/TRBV12-4
D: TRBD2
size: NA
J: TRBJ2-1
length: 16
CDR3: CASRTLAQSSYNEQFF
DNA: TGTGCCAGCAGGACACTAGCGCAGAGCTCCTACAATGAGCAGTTCTTC

V: TRBV11-2
D: TRBD2
size: few
J: TRBJ2-7
length: 15
CDR3: CASSVLAGSSYEQYF
DNA: TGTGCCAGCAGCGTACTAGCGGGGAGCTCCTACGAGCAGTACTTC

V: TRBV7-8
D: NA
size: many
J: TRBJ1-6
length: 16
CDR3: CASSSAGESYNSPLHF
DNA: TGTGCCAGCAGTTCGGCAGGGGAATCCTATAATTCACCCCTCCACTTT

V: TRBV12-3/TRBV12-4
D: NA
size: many
J: TRBJ2-7
length: 14
CDR3: CASSLSESPYEQYF
DNA: TGTGCCAGCAGTTTATCAGAATCCCCCTACGAGCAGTACTTC

V: TRBV12-3/TRBV12-4
D: TRBD2
size: NA
J: TRBJ2-5
length: 15
CDR3: CAGSYTSGGFNEQYF
DNA: TGTGCCGGCAGTTATACTAGCGGGGGATTCAATGAGCAGTACTTC

V: TRBV24-1
D: NA
size: NA
J: TRBJ1-4
length: 15
CDR3: CATSDGVGHDEKLFF
DNA: TGTGCCACCAGTGATGGCGTGGGGCATGACGAAAAACTGTTTTTT

V: TRBV28
D: NA
size: NA
J: TRBJ1-6
length: 15
CDR3: CASSLPMGSNSPLHF
DNA: TGTGCCAGCAGTTTACCGATGGGGTCGAATTCACCCCTCCACTTT

V: TRBV6-2/TRBV6-3
D: NA
size: NA
J: TRBJ2-7
length: 15
CDR3: CASSYPPGKSYEQYF
DNA: TGTGCCAGCAGTTACCCCCCGGGGAAATCCTACGAGCAGTACTTC

V: TRBV5-1
D: NA
size: NA
J: TRBJ2-1
length: 13
CDR3: CASSDQGYNEQFF
DNA: TGCGCCAGCAGCGACCAAGGATACAATGAGCAGTTCTTC

V: TRBV5-8
D: TRBD1
size: NA
J: TRBJ1-2
length: 14
CDR3: CASSLLTGAYGYTF
DNA: TGTGCCAGCAGCTTGTTGACAGGGGCGTATGGCTACACCTTC

V: TRBV10-3
D: NA
size: NA
J: TRBJ1-1
length: 14
CDR3: CAISESQPNTEAFF
DNA: TGTGCCATCAGTGAGTCGCAACCGAACACTGAAGCTTTCTTT

V: TRBV11-2
D: TRBD1
size: NA
J: TRBJ2-7
length: 16
CDR3: CASSPGTGSSSYEQYF
DNA: TGTGCCAGCAGCCCAGGGACAGGAAGTAGCTCCTACGAGCAGTACTTC

V: TRBV4-3
D: TRBD2
size: few
J: TRBJ2-1
length: 16
CDR3: CASSQAGGGARNEQFF
DNA: TGCGCCAGCAGCCAAGCTGGCGGGGGGGCCAGGAATGAGCAGTTCTTC